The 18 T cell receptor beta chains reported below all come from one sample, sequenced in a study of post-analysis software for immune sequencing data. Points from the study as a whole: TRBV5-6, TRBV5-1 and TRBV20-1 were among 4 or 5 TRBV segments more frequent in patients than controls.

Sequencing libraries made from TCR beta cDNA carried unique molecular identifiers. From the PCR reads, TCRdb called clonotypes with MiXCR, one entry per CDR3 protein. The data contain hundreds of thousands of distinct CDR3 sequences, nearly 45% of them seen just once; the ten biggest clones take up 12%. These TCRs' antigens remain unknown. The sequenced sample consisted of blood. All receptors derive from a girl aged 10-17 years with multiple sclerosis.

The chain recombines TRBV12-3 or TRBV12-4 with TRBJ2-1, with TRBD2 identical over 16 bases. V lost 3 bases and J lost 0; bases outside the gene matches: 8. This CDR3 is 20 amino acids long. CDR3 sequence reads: CASSFPGTSGRVRSYNEQFF. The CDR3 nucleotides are TGTGCCAGCAGTTTCCCTGGGACTAGCGGGAGGGTCCGCTCCTACAATGAGCAGTTCTTC.

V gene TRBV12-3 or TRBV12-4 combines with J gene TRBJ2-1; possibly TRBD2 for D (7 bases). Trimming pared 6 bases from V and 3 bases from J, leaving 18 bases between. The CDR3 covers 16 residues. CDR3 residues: CASRRRGGVVYNEQFF. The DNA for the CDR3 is TGTGCCAGCAGACGGCGAGGGGGGGTAGTCTACAATGAGCAGTTCTTC.

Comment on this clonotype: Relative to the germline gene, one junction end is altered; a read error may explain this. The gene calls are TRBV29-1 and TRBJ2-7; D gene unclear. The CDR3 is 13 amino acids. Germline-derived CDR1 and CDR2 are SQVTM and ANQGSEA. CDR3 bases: TGCAGCGTTGCTGTCTTGAGCTCCTACGAGCAGGACTTC. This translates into CSVAVLSSYEQDF.

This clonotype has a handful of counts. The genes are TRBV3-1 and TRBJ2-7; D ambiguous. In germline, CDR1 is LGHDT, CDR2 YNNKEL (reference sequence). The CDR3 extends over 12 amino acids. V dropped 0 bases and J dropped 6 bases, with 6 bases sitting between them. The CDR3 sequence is CASSQERGEQYF. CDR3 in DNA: TGTGCCAGCAGCCAAGAGCGAGGCGAGCAGTACTTC.

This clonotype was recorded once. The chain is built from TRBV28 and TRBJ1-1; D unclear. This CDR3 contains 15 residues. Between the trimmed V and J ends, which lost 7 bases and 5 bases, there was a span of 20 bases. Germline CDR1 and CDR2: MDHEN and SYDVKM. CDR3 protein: CASTVSGPRWTEAFF. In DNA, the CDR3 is TGTGCCAGCACCGTCTCCGGACCACGGTGGACTGAAGCTTTCTTT.

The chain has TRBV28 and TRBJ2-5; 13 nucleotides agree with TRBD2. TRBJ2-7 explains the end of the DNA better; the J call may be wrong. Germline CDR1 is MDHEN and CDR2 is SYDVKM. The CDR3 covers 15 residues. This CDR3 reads CASSQLAGGPYEQYF. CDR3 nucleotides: TGTGCCAGCAGTCAACTAGCGGGAGGGCCTTACGAGCAGTACTTC.

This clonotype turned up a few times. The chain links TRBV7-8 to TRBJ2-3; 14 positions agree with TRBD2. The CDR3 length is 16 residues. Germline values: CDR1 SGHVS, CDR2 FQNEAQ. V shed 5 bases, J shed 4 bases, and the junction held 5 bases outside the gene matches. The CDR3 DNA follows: TGTGCCAGCAGCCTGGGACTAGCGGGAGAGGCAGATACGCAGTATTTT. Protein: CASSLGLAGEADTQYF.

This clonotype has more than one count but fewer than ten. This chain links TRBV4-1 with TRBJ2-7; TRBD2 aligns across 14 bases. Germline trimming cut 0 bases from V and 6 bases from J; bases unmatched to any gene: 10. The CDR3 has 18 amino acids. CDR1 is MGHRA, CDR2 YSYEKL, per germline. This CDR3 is CASSQESATTSGRVEQYF. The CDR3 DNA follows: TGCGCCAGCAGCCAAGAATCGGCTACGACTAGCGGGAGGGTCGAGCAGTACTTC.

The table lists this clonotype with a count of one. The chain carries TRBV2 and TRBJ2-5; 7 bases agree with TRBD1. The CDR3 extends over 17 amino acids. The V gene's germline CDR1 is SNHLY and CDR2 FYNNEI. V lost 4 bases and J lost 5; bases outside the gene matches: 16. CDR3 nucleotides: TGTGCCAGCAGTGTGGCGACAGGGAGAACCTTTCGGGAGACCCAGTACTTC. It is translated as CASSVATGRTFRETQYF.

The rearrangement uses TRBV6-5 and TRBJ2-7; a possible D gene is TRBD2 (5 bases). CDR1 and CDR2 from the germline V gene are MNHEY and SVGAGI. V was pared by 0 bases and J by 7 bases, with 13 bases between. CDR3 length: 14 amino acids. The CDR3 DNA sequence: TGTGCCAGCAGTTACTCGATGGCGGGCGGTGAGCAGTACTTC. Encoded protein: CASSYSMAGGEQYF.

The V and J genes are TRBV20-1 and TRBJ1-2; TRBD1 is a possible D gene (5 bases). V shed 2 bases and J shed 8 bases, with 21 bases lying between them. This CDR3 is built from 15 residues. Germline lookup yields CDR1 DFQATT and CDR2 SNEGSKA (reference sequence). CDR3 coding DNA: TGCAGTGCTAGAACCCCAACAACGGCGGGGGACGGCTACACCTTC. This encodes CSARTPTTAGDGYTF.

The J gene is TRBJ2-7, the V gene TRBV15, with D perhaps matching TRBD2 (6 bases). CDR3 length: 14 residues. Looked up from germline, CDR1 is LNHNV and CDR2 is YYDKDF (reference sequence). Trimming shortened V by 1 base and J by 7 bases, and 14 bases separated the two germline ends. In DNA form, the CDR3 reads TGTGCCACCAGCAGAGGGGACTTGGTCGATGAGCAGTACTTC. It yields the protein CATSRGDLVDEQYF.

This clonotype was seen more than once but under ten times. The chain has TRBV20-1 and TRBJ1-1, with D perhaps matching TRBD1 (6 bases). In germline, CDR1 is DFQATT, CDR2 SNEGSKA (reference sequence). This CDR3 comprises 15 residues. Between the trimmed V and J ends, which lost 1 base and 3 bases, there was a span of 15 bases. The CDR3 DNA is TGCAGTGCTAGAGCCCCCGGGGGCCGAGACACTGAAGCTTTCTTT. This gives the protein CSARAPGGRDTEAFF.

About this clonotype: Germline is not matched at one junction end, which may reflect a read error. The CDR3 DNA follows: TGTGCCAGCAGCCAAGCGGCTAGCGGGACCGGGGAGCGGTTTTTT. This sequence encodes CASSQAASGTGERFF. V is TRBV3-1 and J is TRBJ2-2; TRBD2 agrees at 9 bases. Germline CDR1 and CDR2: LGHDT and YNNKEL (reference sequence). The CDR3 consists of 15 residues.

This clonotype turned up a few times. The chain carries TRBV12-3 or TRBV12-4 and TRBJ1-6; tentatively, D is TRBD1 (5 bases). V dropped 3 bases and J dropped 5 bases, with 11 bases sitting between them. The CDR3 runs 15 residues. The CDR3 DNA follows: TGTGCCAGCAGTTTGTCAGGGATAGATAATTCACCCCTCCACTTT. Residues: CASSLSGIDNSPLHF.

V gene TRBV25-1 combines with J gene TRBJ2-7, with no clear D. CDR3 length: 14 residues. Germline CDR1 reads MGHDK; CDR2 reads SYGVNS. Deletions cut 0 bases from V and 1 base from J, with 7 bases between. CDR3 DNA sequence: TGTGCCAGCAGTGAATATGGCAATTCCTACGAGCAGTACTTC. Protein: CASSEYGNSYEQYF.

This CDR3 reads CASSSGTSGRVDKQFF. The CDR3 coding sequence is TGTGCCAGCAGCTCTGGGACTAGCGGGAGGGTTGATAAGCAGTTCTTC. The V call is TRBV11-2, the J call TRBJ2-1; 16 bases line up with TRBD2. J lost 11 bases, V lost 4 bases, and 8 bases had no gene match. The CDR3 is 16 amino acids. Germline assignment: CDR1 SGHAT and CDR2 FQNNGV. The variable domain in full, completed from reference TRBV11-2 and TRBJ2-1, reads EAGVAQSPRYKIIEKRQSVAFWCNPISGHATLYWYQQILGQGPKLLIQFQNNGVVDDSQLPKDRFSAERLKGVDSTLKIQPAKLEDSAVYLCASSSGTSGRVDKQFFGPGTRLTVL.

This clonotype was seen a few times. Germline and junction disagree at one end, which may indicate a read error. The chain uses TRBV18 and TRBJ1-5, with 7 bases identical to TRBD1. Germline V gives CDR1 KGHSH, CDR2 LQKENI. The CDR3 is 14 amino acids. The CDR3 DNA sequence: TGTGCCGGCTCCCGCCGGGACAGCCTTGAGCCCCAGCATTTT. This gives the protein CAGSRRDSLEPQHF.